The clone carrying this TCR beta chain came up a few times. Its target is unknown. The data stem from a study of identical twins. Template switching added a universal primer site, and cDNA bore unique molecular identifiers. TCRdb re-called the 5' RACE reads through MiXCR, storing one row per CDR3 protein. The table lists about 690,000 distinct CDR3 sequences, around 5.7% of them singletons. General study points: When twins shared out-of-frame alpha sequences, those sequences had excess low generation probability. It was out-of-frame TCR alpha sharing in monozygotic twins that models underestimated.

Healthy Caucasians, and only they, were the donors. The junction had 5 bases not matched to a gene; V was cut back by 3 bases and J by 1 base. Germline loops: CDR1 MGHDK, CDR2 SYGVNS. The CDR3 consists of 17 residues. The clonotype comes from a man aged 18 to 35 in good health. The sequenced sample was naive T cells sorted from blood. The chain joins TRBV25-1 to TRBJ2-6, with 8 nucleotides matching TRBD1. CDR3 loop: CASSESQGASGANVLTF. CDR3 DNA: TGTGCCAGCAGTGAGTCTCAGGGGGCGTCTGGGGCCAACGTCCTGACTTTC. The whole variable domain, filled in from reference TRBV25-1 and TRBJ2-6, reads EADIYQTPRYLVIGTGKKITLECSQTMGHDKMYWYQQDPGMELHLIHYSYGVNSTEKGDLSSESTVSRIRTEHFPLTLESARPSHTSQYLCASSESQGASGANVLTFGAGSRLTVL.